This TCR beta chain comes out of a study of a mutant IDH1 vaccine in newly diagnosed glioma (TCRdb year 2021). Context from the whole study: Eight vaccinations were administered to patients in weeks 1, 3, 5, 7, 11, 15, 19 and 23, corresponding to visits V03 through V10. Prior to enrollment, standard therapy consisting of radiotherapy alone, temozolomide alone, or radiochemotherapy with temozolomide had been administered to patients, with the combination being received by most patients. Of the roughly 32 treated patients, roughly 60% were male and around 40% were female, and a mean age of roughly 40 years was recorded. Vaccination began 4-6 weeks after radiotherapy alone, or alongside temozolomide cycles in the chemotherapy-containing groups. Longitudinal TCRB deep sequencing was done for 25 to 30 treated patients, wherever samples were available for exploratory analyses. Peripheral blood was drawn at six visits: V03 (baseline), V05, V07, V10, V12 and V13.

Results and caveats for the whole study, not just this receptor: No apparent relationship was observed between pseudoprogression and alterations in the top peripheral T cell clonotypes detected by TCRB sequencing. Immune responses induced by the vaccine were seen in around 93% of patients across multiple MHC alleles. Availability determined which PBMC samples were chosen for TCRB deep sequencing. According to the authors, sample limitations meant that analyses of patient blood samples could not be reproduced.

According to the study, the label for this sample's time point signals: week 5, during vaccination. Every vaccine dose consisted of 300 ug of a 20-mer mutant IDH1 peptide in Montanide, administered subcutaneously together with topical imiquimod. The donors had newly diagnosed IDH1-mutant astrocytomas of WHO grade 3 or 4 that showed loss of nuclear ATRX. The samples were drawn from NOA16, a multicentre, single-arm, open-label phase I trial in Germany that tested a mutant IDH1 peptide vaccine in humans for the first time. Genomic DNA for TCRB sequencing was extracted from EDTA blood using the DNeasy Blood and Tissue Kit. This clone is a singleton in its sample. Its cognate antigen has yet to be identified. No quality values exist for individual bases; no much larger clone is one base distant. Its CDR3 holds 16 amino acids, cysteine through phenylalanine. Of all the DNA, just the CDR3 is kept, 48 bases in frame from base 1. Via the germline V gene (reference sequence), CDR1 is LNHDA and CDR2 SQIVND. Trimming accounts for 3 bases at V and 2 bases at J, while the number of junction bases matched to no gene is 6.

Libraries were prepared through the immunoSEQ multiplex PCR assay. Rearranged TCR beta chain sequences were amplified using the hsTCRB Kit according to the manufacturer's protocol. TCRB libraries were sequenced on an Illumina MiSeq. For the original study's pipeline: Demultiplexing, trimming and gene mapping were performed with the kit vendor's proprietary platform. TCRdb mirrors the immuneACCESS table, restricted to in-frame sequences. Some clones are absent from its copies; in checked studies, under half trace to an unresolved V gene, and the reason for the others is unknown. The V and J calls and clone size were taken over from that table, and D and trimming were inferred from the DNA. The sample table shows more than 35,000 clones, and 80% to 90% are seen once. Jointly, the top ten make up roughly 1.8% of the sample.

The starting material was PBMCs, obtained from a glioma patient whose treatment included an IDH1 peptide vaccine. This sequence uses TRBV19 and TRBJ2-1, with 8 middle bases fitting TRBD2. This clonotype was obtained from a man aged 35-49 years with glioma. The nucleotides are TGTGCCAGTAGTATCGTGGCGGGAGGAACCTACAATGAGCAGTTCTTC. It translates as CASSIVAGGTYNEQFF.